The rows below give T cell receptor beta chains drawn from one sample of a study of T cells in Graves' hyperthyroidism and ophthalmopathy. A single record per CDR3 protein comes from TCRdb applying MiXCR to the multiplex PCR reads. The repertoire holds about half a million distinct CDR3 sequences, with around 20% as singletons. Source material: blood. The receptors here all came from a man between 18 and 35 years old with Graves' hyperthyroidism. The CDR3 runs from the conserved cysteine through the conserved F or W. A D gene is named only where the DNA matches it firmly. Where a row states a size, it is once, few, many or the class of an expanded clone; other rows omit it.

J	size	D	V	DNA	CDR3
TRBJ1-5	many	-	TRBV7-9	TGTGCCAGCAGCCCGGTGGCCTTGAATCAGCCCCAGCATTTT	CASSPVALNQPQHF
TRBJ2-7	-	TRBD2	TRBV11-2	TGTGCCAGCAGCAAAAGCGGGAGGAATGGGAGATACGAGCAGTACTTC	CASSKSGRNGRYEQYF
TRBJ1-2	few	-	TRBV20-1	TGCAGTGCGCCGAACAGAAAAGCTAACTATGGCTACACCTTC	CSAPNRKANYGYTF
TRBJ2-7	few	TRBD2	TRBV6-2/TRBV6-3	TGTGCCAGCAGAACCTATTTGAAAGCGGGAGGGGACTACGAGCAGTACTTC	CASRTYLKAGGDYEQYF
TRBJ1-6	-	TRBD1	TRBV12-3/TRBV12-4	TGTGCCAGCAGTCTTACAGGGGAGTCACCCCTCCACTTT	CASSLTGESPLHF
TRBJ2-7	many	-	TRBV20-1	TGCAGTGCTAGTTCCATTGACGGGGGTCCCCACGAGCAGTACTTC	CSASSIDGGPHEQYF
TRBJ1-2	few	-	TRBV9	TGTGCCAGCAGCGTAGCGACCGAGCGGGGGTATGGCTACACCTTC	CASSVATERGYGYTF
TRBJ2-7	-	TRBD2	TRBV6-2/TRBV6-3	TGTGCCAGCAGTTATAGACTAGCGGGAGGGGGGCGTTCCTACGAGCAGTACTTC	CASSYRLAGGGRSYEQYF
TRBJ1-1	many	-	TRBV6-1	TGTGCCAGCAGCGGACTGATGAACACTGAAGCTTTCTTT	CASSGLMNTEAFF
TRBJ1-1	many	TRBD1	TRBV6-2/TRBV6-3	TGTGCCAGCAGGAGGGGGCTCTGGACTGAAGCTTTCTTT	CASRRGLWTEAFF
TRBJ2-3	many	TRBD1	TRBV24-1	TGTGCCACCAGTGATTTAGGGACAGGGGCGGGAGATACGCAGTATTTT	CATSDLGTGAGDTQYF
TRBJ2-5	many	TRBD2	TRBV9	TGTGCCAGCAGCTCCCTAAGCCTAGCGGGTCCTCTGGGGACCCAGTACTTC	CASSSLSLAGPLGTQYF
TRBJ1-1	many	-	TRBV4-1	TGCGCCAGCAGCCAAGATGGCAGACTGAACACTGAAGCTTTCTTT	CASSQDGRLNTEAFF
TRBJ1-5	-	-	TRBV20-1	TGCAGTGCTAGAGCGCCGAGTGAGTGGCAGCATTTT	CSARAPSEWQHF
TRBJ2-7	many	-	TRBV27	TGTGCCAGCGGGTTGGCGGGGGCCTTCGAGCAGTACTTC	CASGLAGAFEQYF
TRBJ1-5	many	-	TRBV18	TGTGCCAGCTCACCGTGGCCCCAGCATTTT	CASSPWPQHF
TRBJ2-2	many	-	TRBV6-1	TGTGCCAGCAGTGAAGCGCCCACTCCGAACACCGGGGAGCTGTTTTTT	CASSEAPTPNTGELFF
TRBJ1-5	many	-	TRBV2	TGTGCCAGCAGTGAAAGGACCCTACGGTTCAATCAGCCCCAGCATTTT	CASSERTLRFNQPQHF
TRBJ1-5	many	-	TRBV11-2	TGTGCCAGCAGCTTAGATTTGGATCAGCCCCAGCATTTT	CASSLDLDQPQHF
TRBJ2-7	few	-	TRBV12-3/TRBV12-4	TGTGCCAGCAGGCCCGACCATAGCGGCTACGAGCAGTACTTC	CASRPDHSGYEQYF
TRBJ1-2	few	-	TRBV14	TGTGCCAGCAGCCACCGATTCCCGGGCAGGCGCACCTATGGCTACACCTTC	CASSHRFPGRRTYGYTF
TRBJ1-2	many	-	TRBV28	TGTGCCAGCAGCAGAATGCCTAACTATGGCTACACCTTC	CASSRMPNYGYTF
TRBJ1-2	-	-	TRBV11-2	TGTGCCAGCAGCTCAACGACAGTGAATGGCTACACCTTC	CASSSTTVNGYTF
TRBJ1-1	-	TRBD1	TRBV6-1	TGTGCCAGCAGTCAACAGGGGGAGGATGAAGCTTTCTTT	CASSQQGEDEAFF
TRBJ1-1	-	-	TRBV27	TGTGCCAGCAGTTTTAGGCCGGGGACTGAAGCTTTCTTT	CASSFRPGTEAFF
TRBJ2-2	-	-	TRBV6-5	TGTGCCAGCAGTTTACGAGGCGGGGAGCTGTTTTTT	CASSLRGGELFF
TRBJ2-2	few	TRBD1	TRBV12-3/TRBV12-4	TGTGCCAGCAGCCGGGACAGGGGAATAATCGGGGAGCTGTTTTTT	CASSRDRGIIGELFF
TRBJ1-5	few	-	TRBV28	TGTGCCAGCAGTTTATTTCCGGAGGGAAGTCAGCCCCAGCATTTT	CASSLFPEGSQPQHF
TRBJ2-7	many	-	TRBV11-2	TGTGCCAGCAGCTTAGAGCGGGGCTATAGCGACGAGCAGTACTTC	CASSLERGYSDEQYF
TRBJ1-1	many	-	TRBV13	TGTGCCAGCAGCAAACCCTCTGGGGTGAACACTGAAGCTTTCTTT	CASSKPSGVNTEAFF
TRBJ1-1	many	-	TRBV7-9	TGTGCCGGAGGGGGGGATATGAACACTGAAGCTTTCTTT	CAGGGDMNTEAFF
TRBJ2-5	many	TRBD1	TRBV11-3	TGTGCCAGCAGCTTAGAGGGGACAGGGGAAGAGACCCAGTACTTC	CASSLEGTGEETQYF
TRBJ1-2	-	-	TRBV11-2	TGTGCCAGCAGCTCGCGGGGAAGCACAGGGACACACTATGGCTACACCTTC	CASSSRGSTGTHYGYTF
TRBJ2-3	-	-	TRBV10-3	TGTGCCATCAGAAGACCCTCGGGGAGCACAGATACGCAGTATTTT	CAIRRPSGSTDTQYF
TRBJ2-2	-	TRBD1	TRBV5-1	TGCGCCAGCAGCTCCGGACAGGGGTCGGGCACCGGGGAGCTGTTTTTT	CASSSGQGSGTGELFF